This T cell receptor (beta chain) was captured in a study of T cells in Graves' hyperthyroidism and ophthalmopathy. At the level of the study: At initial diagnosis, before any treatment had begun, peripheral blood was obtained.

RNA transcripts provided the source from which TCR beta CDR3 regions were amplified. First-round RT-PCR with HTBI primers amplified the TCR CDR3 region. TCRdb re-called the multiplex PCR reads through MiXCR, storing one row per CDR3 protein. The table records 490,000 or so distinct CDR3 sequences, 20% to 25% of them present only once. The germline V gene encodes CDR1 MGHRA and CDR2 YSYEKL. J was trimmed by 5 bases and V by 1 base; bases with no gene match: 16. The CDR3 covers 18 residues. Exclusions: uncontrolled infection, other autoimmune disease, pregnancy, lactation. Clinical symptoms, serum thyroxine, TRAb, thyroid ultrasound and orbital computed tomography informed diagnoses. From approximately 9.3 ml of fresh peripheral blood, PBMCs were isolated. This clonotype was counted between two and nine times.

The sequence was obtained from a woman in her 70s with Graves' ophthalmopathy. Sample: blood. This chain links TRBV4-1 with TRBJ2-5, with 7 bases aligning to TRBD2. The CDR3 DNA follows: TGCGCCAGCAGCCAAGTTAGGTCGTGGGAGGGCCGGTTGGAGACCCAGTACTTC. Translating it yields CASSQVRSWEGRLETQYF.